What follows are 31 T cell receptor beta chains derived from one specimen sequenced in a study of shared clonotypes between healthy human individuals (dated by TCRdb to about 2020). The library came from the immunoSEQ multiplex PCR assay. What TCRdb holds here is the immuneACCESS table cut down to in-frame rearrangements. Part of the clones is not present; checked against another copy, under half of the missing clones reflect an unresolved V gene, and the others are unexplained. Here the sample has about 2 million clones; about 95% occur a single time. Jointly, the top ten make up 0.85% to 1.3% of the sample. CD8 naive samples were obtained by positive selection for CCR7 among CD45RO-negative cells, yielding a CD45RA+CCR7+ population from which TemRA cells were excluded. Sequenced sample: naive CD8+ T cells sorted from blood. The cell subset or site label, read with the paper, signifies: CD45RA+CCR7+. All receptors come from a man aged 18 to 30 in good health.

This chain links TRBV2 with TRBJ2-5; 7 bases map to TRBD2. This CDR3 has 15 amino acids. The germline gives CDR1 SNHLY, CDR2 FYNNEI. Trimming at V came to 1 base and at J to 3 bases, leaving 5 bases not matched to a gene. The DNA of the CDR3 is TGTGCCAGCAGTGAAGGCGCTAGCGGTAAAGAGACCCAGTACTTC. Its protein product is CASSEGASGKETQYF.

The chain carries TRBV4-2 and TRBJ1-5; D is undetermined. The V end lost 1 base, the J end lost 7 bases, and 5 bases lay between the germline ends. The CDR3 runs 12 residues. In germline, CDR1 is LGHNA, CDR2 YNFKEQ. CDR3 residues: CASSQGVQPQHF. DNA of the CDR3: TGTGCCAGCAGCCAAGGGGTCCAGCCCCAGCATTTT.

The V and J genes are TRBV2 and TRBJ1-6, with 11 bases that match TRBD1. CDR1 and CDR2 from the germline V gene are SNHLY and FYNNEI. The CDR3 contains 14 residues. Losses at the gene ends were 6 bases for V and 7 bases for J; bases not matched to a gene: 2. The CDR3 DNA follows: TGTGCCAGCAGGGACAGGGGGCTAAATTCACCCCTCCACTTT. It specifies CASRDRGLNSPLHF. Using reference TRBV2 and TRBJ1-6 for the parts outside the CDR3, the full variable domain is EPEVTQTPSHQVTQMGQEVILRCVPISNHLYFYWYRQILGQKVEFLVSFYNNEISEKSEIFDDQFSVERPDGSNFTLKIRSTKLEDSAMYFCASRDRGLNSPLHFGNGTRLTVT.

The V call is TRBV19, the J call TRBJ2-7, with D possibly being TRBD2 (5 bases). Trimming removed 4 bases at V and 5 bases at J, with 15 bases between. The CDR3 loop spans 14 amino acids. Germline CDR1 reads LNHDA; CDR2 reads SQIVND (reference sequence). CDR3 DNA sequence: TGTGCCAGTAGTACAGACGAGGAGGTCCACGAGCAGTACTTC. This encodes CASSTDEEVHEQYF.

The rearrangement uses TRBV6-5 and TRBJ2-3; D may be TRBD1 (5 bases). CDR3 length: 15 amino acids. Germline CDR1 reads MNHEY; CDR2 reads SVGAGI. V lost 2 bases and J lost 2, with 11 bases in between. CDR3 protein: CASSYTQAHTDTQYF. The CDR3 DNA sequence: TGTGCCAGCAGTTACACACAGGCGCACACAGATACGCAGTATTTT.

The chain couples TRBV7-9 to TRBJ2-1, with TRBD2 matching 8 bases. The V and J ends lost 5 bases and 10 bases, in that order; junction bases with no gene match: 7. Germline V CDR1 and CDR2: SEHNR, FQNEAQ (reference sequence). The CDR3 is 13 residues long. CDR3 residues: CASSPTSGEEQFF. The CDR3 DNA is TGTGCCAGCAGCCCCACTAGCGGAGAGGAGCAGTTCTTC.

The CDR3 loop is CASSDDRGRGELFF. CDR3 bases: TGCGCCAGCAGTGACGACAGGGGGAGGGGGGAGCTGTTTTTT. The chain joins TRBV10-2 to TRBJ2-2, with TRBD1 identical over 9 bases. Germline V gene lookup returns CDR1 WSHSY and CDR2 SAAADI. The length of the CDR3 is 14 residues. Trimming at V came to 3 bases and at J to 8 bases, leaving 4 bases not matched to a gene.

Remarks on this clone: The same CDR3 arises from other DNA sequences in this sample as well. The chain joins TRBV7-9 to TRBJ1-4; D is unclear. This CDR3 contains 13 residues. Trimming pared 0 bases from V and 5 bases from J, leaving 4 bases between. Germline-derived CDR1 and CDR2 are SEHNR and FQNEAQ (reference sequence). In nucleotides, the CDR3 is TGTGCCAGCAGCTTAGCGGCGAATGAAAAACTGTTTTTT. Translated: CASSLAANEKLFF.

CDR3 sequence (DNA): TGCGCCAGCGCGACTAGCGGGTACAATGAGCAGTTCTTC. This translates into CASATSGYNEQFF. The chain links TRBV10-1 to TRBJ2-1; 10 bases are shared with TRBD2. The germline CDR1 and CDR2 sequences are WNHNN and SYGVQD (reference sequence). Germline trimming cut 8 bases from V and 4 bases from J; bases unmatched to any gene: 2. CDR3 length: 13 amino acids.

The V call is TRBV6-1, the J call TRBJ1-3, with no clear D. The CDR3 runs 12 residues. V shed 6 bases and J shed 0 bases, with 3 bases lying between them. The V gene's germline CDR1 is MNHNS and CDR2 SASEGT. The CDR3, as DNA: TGTGCCAGCAGGGGCTCTGGAAACACCATATATTTT. Its protein product is CASRGSGNTIYF.

The chain is built from TRBV27 and TRBJ2-3; the D is unclear. Germline V gene lookup returns CDR1 MNHEY and CDR2 SMNVEV (reference sequence). V gave up 5 bases and J gave up 1 base, with 10 bases separating them. CDR3 length: 14 amino acids. The CDR3 DNA sequence: TGTGCCAGCAGTGCCACTATGGGCACAGATACGCAGTATTTT. Its protein product is CASSATMGTDTQYF.

The V gene is TRBV7-9, the J gene TRBJ2-7; D is undetermined. The length of the CDR3 is 13 residues. V lost 5 bases and J lost 2, with 10 bases in between. Germline CDR1 reads SEHNR; CDR2 reads FQNEAQ (reference sequence). CDR3 loop: CASSLDNTYEQYF. As DNA, the CDR3 is TGTGCCAGCAGCCTAGACAATACCTACGAGCAGTACTTC.

This chain joins TRBV4-1 and TRBJ1-6; D remains ambiguous. This CDR3 is 14 amino acids long. Trimming pared 6 bases from V and 9 bases from J, leaving 15 bases between. In germline, CDR1 is MGHRA, CDR2 YSYEKL. CDR3 residues: CASSSSAEASPLHF. CDR3 DNA: TGCGCCAGCAGTTCTTCCGCCGAAGCTTCACCCCTCCACTTT.

Comments on this clone: This specimen includes other DNA sequences encoding the same CDR3. Written as DNA, the CDR3 is TGCGCCAGCAGCCCCGGGGACACCAACACCGGGGAGCTGTTTTTT. It translates to CASSPGDTNTGELFF. V gene TRBV5-1 combines with J gene TRBJ2-2; D possibly corresponds to TRBD1 (6 bases). The V gene lost 4 bases and the J gene lost 2 bases, with 12 bases spanning the gap. Germline V gene sequence: CDR1 SGHRS, CDR2 YFSETQ. The CDR3 runs to 15 residues.

The chain joins TRBV6-5 to TRBJ2-7; the D gene is possibly TRBD1 (6 bases). V shed 0 bases and J shed 3 bases, with 15 bases lying between them. In germline, CDR1 is MNHEY, CDR2 SVGAGI. There are 16 residues in the CDR3. CDR3 region: CASSYSSGQKNYEQYF. The CDR3 nucleotides read TGTGCCAGCAGTTACTCCTCAGGACAGAAGAACTACGAGCAGTACTTC.

In this sample, this clone turned up once. The V gene is TRBV13, the J gene TRBJ2-7, with 9 bases fitting TRBD1. There are 15 residues in the CDR3. V shed 4 bases, J shed 3 bases, and the junction held 7 bases outside the gene matches. The germline V gene has CDR1 PRHDT and CDR2 FYEKMQ (reference sequence). CDR3: CASSSLGQGYYEQYF. The CDR3 coding sequence is TGTGCCAGCAGCTCCCTGGGACAGGGATACTACGAGCAGTACTTC. Full variable domain (missing parts from reference TRBV13 and TRBJ2-7): AAGVIQSPRHLIKEKRETATLKCYPIPRHDTVYWYQQGPGQDPQFLISFYEKMQSDKGSIPDRFSAQQFSDYHSELNMSSLELGDSALYFCASSSLGQGYYEQYFGPGTRLTVT.

V is TRBV5-8 and J is TRBJ2-7; D gene ambiguous. The germline V gene has CDR1 SGHTS and CDR2 YDEGEE. The CDR3 has 15 amino acids. Trimming took off 0 bases at V and 5 bases at J, with 15 bases between the two ends. The CDR3 region is CASSLDAPHFHEQYF. The CDR3 DNA reads as TGTGCCAGCAGCTTGGATGCACCACATTTCCACGAGCAGTACTTC.

As concerns this clone: At one end the junction does not follow the germline gene, possibly because of a read error. The rearrangement links TRBV19 to TRBJ1-6; 7 nucleotides line up with TRBD1. Germline CDR1 and CDR2: LNHDA and SQIVND (reference sequence). This CDR3 region has 15 residues. The CDR3: CASNIVGTANSPLHF. The CDR3 region has the DNA TGTGCCAGTAATATAGTGGGGACAGCCAATTCACCCCTCCACTTT.

This clone was seen just once. The CDR3 reads CASSNLQGYTEAFF. The CDR3 DNA is TGCGCCAGCAGCAACCTTCAAGGGTACACTGAAGCTTTCTTT. This chain joins TRBV4-1 and TRBJ1-1; D gene unclear. Germline CDR1 MGHRA, CDR2 YSYEKL. Between the trimmed V and J ends, which lost 5 bases and 3 bases, there was a span of 13 bases. The CDR3 length is 14 residues.

The chain employs TRBV11-3 and TRBJ2-5; D is possibly TRBD1 or TRBD2 (5 bases each). Trimming took off 1 base at V and 5 bases at J, with 8 bases between the two ends. The CDR3 runs to 13 residues. CDR1 and CDR2 from the germline V gene are SGHNT and YENEEA. In DNA, the CDR3 is TGTGCCAGCAGCTTAGGGGGCGGGGAGACCCAGTACTTC. Its translation: CASSLGGGETQYF.

V gene TRBV11-2 combines with J gene TRBJ2-1; the D is unclear. The CDR3 runs 13 residues. Trimming left V 0 bases short and J 8 bases short, with 8 bases between. Germline V lookup: CDR1 SGHAT, CDR2 FQNNGV. The DNA for the CDR3 is TGTGCCAGCAGCTTAGAAGGGTTGGATGAGCAGTTCTTC. Protein: CASSLEGLDEQFF. The variable domain in full, completed from reference TRBV11-2 and TRBJ2-1, reads EAGVAQSPRYKIIEKRQSVAFWCNPISGHATLYWYQQILGQGPKLLIQFQNNGVVDDSQLPKDRFSAERLKGVDSTLKIQPAKLEDSAVYLCASSLEGLDEQFFGPGTRLTVL.

A note on this clone: Given a much more abundant clone one base away, this may be a read error. The rearrangement links TRBV7-9 to TRBJ2-7; TRBD1 aligns across 9 bases. V lost 4 bases, J lost 2 bases, and 0 bases stayed unmatched. The CDR3 is 13 amino acids. CDR1 is SEHNR, CDR2 FQNEAQ, per germline (reference sequence). CDR3 protein: CASSWTGAYEQYF. CDR3 in DNA: TGTGCCAGCAGCTGGACAGGGGCCTACGAGCAGTACTTC.

The chain is built from TRBV5-1 and TRBJ2-5; TRBD2 matches 8 bases. The trim removed 0 bases at V and 1 base at J, leaving 11 bases unmatched. This CDR3 comprises 18 residues. CDR1 and CDR2 (germline): SGHRS, YFSETQ. CDR3 sequence reads: CASSLAGGPESGQETQYF. CDR3 coding DNA: TGCGCCAGCAGCTTGGCGGGAGGGCCAGAGAGCGGCCAAGAGACCCAGTACTTC.

The chain links TRBV4-1 to TRBJ1-1; D perhaps matches TRBD1 (5 bases). V was pared by 4 bases and J by 3 bases, with 15 bases between. Per the germline V gene, CDR1 is MGHRA and CDR2 is YSYEKL. The CDR3 sequence is 15 residues long. In nucleotides, the CDR3 is TGCGCCAGCAGCCGAGGGGAAGGACAATACACTGAAGCTTTCTTT. It is translated as CASSRGEGQYTEAFF.

The chain combines TRBV27 with TRBJ2-2; 15 bases are a match to TRBD2. Trimming took 6 bases from V and 7 from J; bases not matched to a gene: 12. The CDR3 totals 18 residues. Germline-derived CDR1 and CDR2 are MNHEY and SMNVEV (reference sequence). The CDR3 coding sequence is TGTGCCAGCAGCCCCGCCCGGACTAGCGGGGGGGCTAGCGGGGAGCTGTTTTTT. It yields the protein CASSPARTSGGASGELFF.

V gene TRBV5-4 combines with J gene TRBJ2-1; 12 nucleotides line up with TRBD2. This CDR3 region has 17 residues. Germline-derived CDR1 and CDR2 are SGHNT and YYREEE (reference sequence). Unmatched junction bases numbered 11, after V lost 2 bases and J lost 8 bases. The CDR3 region is CASSFPTSGSIGDEQFF. The CDR3 DNA follows: TGTGCCAGCAGCTTCCCGACTAGCGGGAGCATTGGCGATGAGCAGTTCTTC.

Turning to this clone: Other nucleotide sequences from this sample produce the same CDR3. This chain links TRBV4-3 with TRBJ2-7; 11 bases line up with TRBD1. V trimming: 1 base; J trimming: 3 bases; junction bases outside the gene matches: 2. Germline V lookup: CDR1 LGHNA, CDR2 YSLEER. This CDR3 contains 15 residues. The CDR3 bases are TGCGCCAGCAGCCAAGGGACAGGGGGCCTCTACGAGCAGTACTTC. This sequence encodes CASSQGTGGLYEQYF.

The chain carries TRBV13 and TRBJ2-7, with D perhaps matching TRBD1 (6 bases). Looked up from germline, CDR1 is PRHDT and CDR2 is FYEKMQ (reference sequence). This CDR3 comprises 14 residues. V was shortened by 2 bases and J by 0 bases, with 8 bases between the two germline ends. This CDR3 reads CASSLRGHSYEQYF. CDR3 DNA: TGTGCCAGCAGCTTAAGGGGACACTCCTACGAGCAGTACTTC. Looking up the rest from reference TRBV13 and TRBJ2-7 gives the full variable domain: AAGVIQSPRHLIKEKRETATLKCYPIPRHDTVYWYQQGPGQDPQFLISFYEKMQSDKGSIPDRFSAQQFSDYHSELNMSSLELGDSALYFCASSLRGHSYEQYFGPGTRLTVT.

Only one count was recorded for this clone. V and J are TRBV7-9 and TRBJ1-1, with D tentatively TRBD1 (5 bases). The CDR3 spans 15 residues. Germline CDR1 is SEHNR and CDR2 is FQNEAQ (reference sequence). The V and J ends lost 7 bases and 0 bases respectively, with 15 bases between them. The CDR3 nucleotides are TGTGCCAGCACCGGACTGAGGGGCCTGAACACTGAAGCTTTCTTT. Amino acid sequence: CASTGLRGLNTEAFF.

The chain has TRBV27 and TRBJ1-1, with 10 positions matching TRBD1. J gave up 3 bases and V 2 bases, and 9 bases lay outside the gene matches. Per germline, CDR1 MNHEY and CDR2 SMNVEV (reference sequence). The CDR3 covers 17 residues. The CDR3 is CASSLIRQGAWDTEAFF. The CDR3 DNA sequence: TGTGCCAGCAGTTTAATCAGACAGGGGGCGTGGGACACTGAAGCTTTCTTT.

The J gene is TRBJ2-7, the V gene TRBV7-2; 10 bases match TRBD1. V gave up 1 base and J gave up 3 bases; unmatched junction bases: 9. Germline CDR1 and CDR2: SGHTA and FQGNSA. The CDR3 extends over 17 amino acids. CDR3: CASSLEGQGPLGYEQYF. DNA of the CDR3: TGTGCCAGCAGCTTAGAGGGACAGGGGCCCCTGGGCTACGAGCAGTACTTC.